The 19 T cell receptor beta chains given below trace back to one sample, sequenced in a study of sequential checkpoint blockade in melanoma. The sample's treatment: randomized to nivolumab then ipilimumab (arm A) or the reverse (arm B). Generated by immunoSEQ multiplex PCR, the TCRdb table keeps only in-frame clones and is missing some. The sample gives approximately 5,000 clones, 70% to 75% of which show up once; about 25% is in the top ten. The input for sequencing was CD8+ T cells sorted from blood (inferred from file names), taken from a patient given nivolumab and ipilimumab in sequence. These receptors were taken from a human donor with melanoma.

The chain uses TRBV7-6 and TRBJ2-1; 8 bases fit TRBD1. CDR3 length: 15 residues. Germline V gene data show CDR1 as SGHVS and CDR2 as FNYEAQ. The ends lost 4 bases at V and 5 bases at J; junction bases unmatched: 7. The CDR3 here is CASSSWTGSDNEQFF. The DNA for the CDR3 is TGTGCCAGCAGCTCGTGGACAGGGAGCGACAATGAGCAGTTCTTC.

The chain links TRBV27 to TRBJ2-1; TRBD1 matches at 10 bases. V was clipped by 6 bases and J by 2 bases; unmatched bases: 7. The germline gives CDR1 MNHEY, CDR2 SMNVEV (reference sequence). This CDR3 comprises 16 residues. CDR3 sequence (DNA): TGTGCCAGCAGCCTCTCGACAGGGGGCCCCTACAATGAGCAGTTCTTC. It is translated as CASSLSTGGPYNEQFF.

This clone showed up just a few times. This chain links TRBV6-5 with TRBJ2-5; D perhaps matches TRBD1 (6 bases). This CDR3 comprises 15 residues. The germline V gene encodes CDR1 MNHEY and CDR2 SVGAGI. V was shortened by 7 bases and J by 2 bases, with 17 bases between the two germline ends. DNA for the CDR3: TGTGCCAGCACCGAAGAGGGGGACGGGCAAGAGACCCAGTACTTC. It specifies CASTEEGDGQETQYF.

For the CDR3, the DNA is TGTGCCAGTAGTATAAGTGTGGGCCTTGAAGCTTTCTTT. This encodes CASSISVGLEAFF. This chain uses TRBV19 with TRBJ1-1; D gene unclear. Deletions cut 2 bases from V and 7 bases from J, with 11 bases between. The germline CDR1 and CDR2 sequences are LNHDA and SQIVND (reference sequence). There are 13 residues in the CDR3.

V usage is TRBV7-9 and J usage is TRBJ1-4, with D perhaps TRBD1 (6 bases). The CDR3 covers 15 residues. The germline V and J ends were trimmed by 0 bases and 3 bases, with 8 bases remaining between them. CDR1 is SEHNR, CDR2 FQNEAQ, per germline (reference sequence). The CDR3 DNA is TGTGCCAGCAGCTTAGCACAGGGACCTAATGAAAAACTGTTTTTT. It is translated as CASSLAQGPNEKLFF. The full variable domain, with the rest looked up from reference TRBV7-9 and TRBJ1-4, is DTGVSQNPRHKITKRGQNVTFRCDPISEHNRLYWYRQTLGQGPEFLTYFQNEAQLEKSRLLSDRFSAERPKGSFSTLEIQRTEQGDSAMYLCASSLAQGPNEKLFFGSGTQLSVL.

This clone turned up a few times. The chain is built from TRBV11-2 and TRBJ2-7; TRBD1 might be the D (6 bases). This CDR3 is 16 amino acids long. Germline lookup yields CDR1 SGHAT and CDR2 FQNNGV. With 5 bases removed from V and 3 bases from J, the gap between germline ends came to 20 bases. CDR3 bases: TGTGCCAGCAGCAGTGATGAGGTGGGGGCCCTCTACGAGCAGTACTTC. Its translation: CASSSDEVGALYEQYF.

The rearrangement joins TRBV2 to TRBJ1-2, with 8 bases aligning to TRBD1. This CDR3 region has 15 residues. From germline, CDR1 is SNHLY and CDR2 FYNNEI. The V gene end was trimmed by 2 bases and the J gene end by 6 bases; junction bases not matched to a gene: 8. The CDR3 protein is CASSERAGGLDGYTF. DNA for the CDR3: TGTGCCAGCAGTGAAAGGGCAGGGGGCTTGGATGGCTACACCTTC. The variable domain in full, completed from reference TRBV2 and TRBJ1-2, reads EPEVTQTPSHQVTQMGQEVILRCVPISNHLYFYWYRQILGQKVEFLVSFYNNEISEKSEIFDDQFSVERPDGSNFTLKIRSTKLEDSAMYFCASSERAGGLDGYTFGSGTRLTVV.

The V call is TRBV15, the J call TRBJ1-2; 7 bases are a match to TRBD1. The CDR3 spans 14 residues. V lost 3 bases and J lost 7; bases outside the gene matches: 8. Germline V CDR1 and CDR2: LNHNV, YYDKDF (reference sequence). The CDR3 region has the DNA TGTGCCACCAGCAGCCAGACAGGGAACGGTGGCTACACCTTC. Protein: CATSSQTGNGGYTF.

The rearrangement joins TRBV28 to TRBJ2-5; 7 positions agree with TRBD2. In germline, CDR1 is MDHEN, CDR2 SYDVKM. Losses at the gene ends were 1 base for V and 5 bases for J; bases not matched to a gene: 10. The length of the CDR3 is 16 residues. This CDR3 is CASSLYAGAPAETQYF. The CDR3 coding sequence is TGTGCCAGCAGTTTATACGCGGGAGCTCCCGCTGAGACCCAGTACTTC.

The chain uses TRBV9 and TRBJ1-2; 9 bases agree with TRBD1. The junction had 3 bases not matched to a gene; V was cut back by 0 bases and J by 3 bases. In germline, CDR1 is SGDLS, CDR2 YYNGEE. This CDR3 has 15 amino acids. The CDR3, as DNA: TGTGCCAGCAGCGTAGACCGACAGGGGGACTATGGCTACACCTTC. It encodes CASSVDRQGDYGYTF.

The chain employs TRBV20-1 and TRBJ1-2; D uncertain. CDR1 and CDR2 (germline): DFQATT, SNEGSKA (reference sequence). The V and J ends lost 0 bases and 5 bases respectively, with 4 bases between them. The CDR3 runs to 11 residues. CDR3: CSARESYGYTF. The CDR3 DNA sequence: TGCAGTGCTAGAGAATCGTATGGCTACACCTTC.

This clone showed up just once. The chain combines TRBV7-9 with TRBJ2-5, with a weak D call TRBD1 (6 bases). The V end was cut by 5 bases, the J end by 3 bases, with 22 bases between. Germline-derived CDR1 and CDR2 are SEHNR and FQNEAQ (reference sequence). The CDR3 covers 17 residues. DNA of the CDR3: TGTGCCAGCAGCCCTGGGGGCGGTTATTCACCCGAAGAGACCCAGTACTTC. It encodes CASSPGGGYSPEETQYF.

The V call is TRBV6-5, the J call TRBJ1-2; 8 bases line up with TRBD1. The V gene end was trimmed by 3 bases and the J gene end by 4 bases; junction bases not matched to a gene: 7. The germline gives CDR1 MNHEY, CDR2 SVGAGI. CDR3 length equals 15 residues. This CDR3 is CASSYRQGAGYGYTF. CDR3 sequence (DNA): TGTGCCAGCAGTTATCGCCAGGGGGCTGGCTATGGCTACACCTTC.

The chain is built from TRBV2 and TRBJ2-5, with D tentatively TRBD2 (6 bases). Trimming cost V 7 bases and J 4 bases, with 16 bases left between them. Germline lookup yields CDR1 SNHLY and CDR2 FYNNEI. This CDR3 spans 14 amino acids. DNA for the CDR3: TGTGCCAGCACTAGCGCAACCCCGGTAGAGACCCAGTACTTC. It yields the protein CASTSATPVETQYF.

The V call is TRBV15, the J call TRBJ1-2; 8 bases align to TRBD1. This CDR3 has 17 residues. V lost 1 base to trimming and J lost 0 bases; unmatched junction nucleotides: 7. In germline, CDR1 is LNHNV, CDR2 YYDKDF (reference sequence). The CDR3 region is CATSRVGQGAPNYGYTF. DNA of the CDR3: TGTGCCACCAGCAGAGTAGGGCAGGGGGCGCCTAACTATGGCTACACCTTC.

This clone was seen just once. V is TRBV18 and J is TRBJ2-7; 8 bases map to TRBD1. CDR1 is KGHSH, CDR2 LQKENI, per germline. The CDR3 totals 15 residues. V gave up 8 bases and J gave up 2 bases; unmatched junction bases: 11. The CDR3: CASRPVGQGTYEQYF. CDR3 coding DNA: TGTGCCAGCAGACCAGTCGGACAGGGAACCTACGAGCAGTACTTC.

The chain has TRBV11-2 and TRBJ2-3; D unresolved. This CDR3 comprises 16 residues. Per the germline V gene, CDR1 is SGHAT and CDR2 is FQNNGV. Trimming stripped 1 base from V and 2 bases from J, with 13 bases between. The CDR3 DNA reads TGTGCCAGCAGCTTAGGTGTTAGCTCATACACAGATACGCAGTATTTT. The encoded protein is CASSLGVSSYTDTQYF.

CDR3 nucleotides: TGTGCCAGCCCCATCGGGGTGCAGCTCTACTTC. Amino acid sequence: CASPIGVQLYF. The genes are TRBV6-1 and TRBJ2-7; D may be TRBD2 (5 bases). Trimming cost V 8 bases and J 13 bases, with 18 bases left between them. Germline V gene sequence: CDR1 MNHNS, CDR2 SASEGT. This CDR3 region has 11 residues.

CDR3 in DNA: TGTGCCAGCAGTGAACGGGGGTTTATGAATCAGCCCCAGCATTTT. The encoded protein is CASSERGFMNQPQHF. J is TRBJ1-5 and V is TRBV2; maybe TRBD1 (5 bases). Trimming took 2 bases from V and 4 from J, leaving 12 bases between them. This CDR3 is built from 15 residues. The germline V gene encodes CDR1 SNHLY and CDR2 FYNNEI.